Following are 27 T cell receptor beta chains from one sample sequenced in a study of CD8 T cells in ankylosing spondylitis. TCRdb reanalysed the 5' RACE reads using MiXCR and keeps one entry per CDR3 protein. In the table there are about 110,000 distinct CDR3 sequences, about 24% of which are singletons. The sample was synovial fluid, either unsorted or a sorted T cell fraction (not recorded which). The source is a male donor with ankylosing spondylitis.

There are many counts of this clonotype. This chain links TRBV15 with TRBJ1-3, with D unclear. The germline gives CDR1 LNHNV, CDR2 YYDKDF (reference sequence). V lost 0 bases to trimming and J lost 6 bases, with 12 bases between them. The CDR3 runs to 15 residues. CDR3: CATSRDRHSINTIYF. The CDR3 bases are TGTGCCACCAGCAGAGATCGGCACAGCATAAACACCATATATTTT. Filled out from reference TRBV15 and TRBJ1-3, the complete variable domain reads DAMVIQNPRYQVTQFGKPVTLSCSQTLNHNVMYWYQQKSSQAPKLLFHYYDKDFNNEADTPDNFQSRRPNTSFCFLDIRSPGLGDTAMYLCATSRDRHSINTIYFGEGSWLTVV.

V is TRBV4-2 and J is TRBJ1-1; the match to TRBD1 covers 11 bases. Trimming removed 6 bases from V and 0 bases from J; junction bases left unmatched: 3. The CDR3 has 15 residues. Germline CDR1 is LGHNA and CDR2 is YNFKEQ. CDR3 in DNA: TGTGCCAGCAGACAGGGACAGGGGGTGAACACTGAAGCTTTCTTT. This gives the protein CASRQGQGVNTEAFF.

There are a few counts of this clonotype. J is TRBJ2-2 and V is TRBV20-1; D is perhaps TRBD2 (6 bases). The CDR3 spans 14 residues. Germline V CDR1 and CDR2: DFQATT, SNEGSKA (reference sequence). The V end was cut by 5 bases, the J end by 5 bases, with 15 bases between. The CDR3 DNA reads as TGCAGTGCTGCGTTCGGGAGTCCGACCGGGGAGCTGTTTTTT. This codes for CSAAFGSPTGELFF.

As DNA, the CDR3 is TGCGCCAGCAGCTCGCGGGACATAGAGGGCGGGGAGCTGTTTTTT. Translating gives CASSSRDIEGGELFF. The chain is built from TRBV4-1 and TRBJ2-2; the D call may be TRBD1 or TRBD2 (6 bases each). The CDR3 has 15 residues. In germline, CDR1 is MGHRA, CDR2 YSYEKL. V was shortened by 5 bases and J by 7 bases, with 17 bases between the two germline ends.

This clonotype has ten or more counts. The chain uses TRBV5-6 and TRBJ2-2; D possibly corresponds to TRBD1 (5 bases). Germline V gives CDR1 SGHDT, CDR2 YYEEEE. This CDR3 has 16 amino acids. Trimming took off 1 base at V and 5 bases at J, with 15 bases between the two ends. CDR3 protein: CASSLWGRVRTGELFF. The CDR3 DNA reads TGTGCCAGCAGCTTGTGGGGCAGGGTGAGAACCGGGGAGCTGTTTTTT.

In this sample, this clonotype turned up a few times. The rearrangement links TRBV24-1 to TRBJ2-1; 12 nucleotides line up with TRBD2. The CDR3 consists of 17 residues. The V segment lost 4 bases and the J segment 7 bases; nucleotides outside the gene matches: 10. Germline assignment: CDR1 KGHDR and CDR2 SFDVKD. CDR3 protein: CATSDQLLAGGHNEQFF. The CDR3 region has the DNA TGTGCCACCAGTGACCAACTTCTAGCGGGAGGGCATAATGAGCAGTTCTTC.

The gene calls are TRBV11-3 and TRBJ2-5; possibly TRBD2 for D (6 bases). CDR3 length: 15 residues. The germline V gene has CDR1 SGHNT and CDR2 YENEEA. The V end lost 0 bases, the J end lost 4 bases, and 12 bases lay between the germline ends. CDR3 in DNA: TGTGCCAGCAGCTTAGATACGGGGGAGCTAGAGACCCAGTACTTC. This encodes CASSLDTGELETQYF. The whole variable domain, filled in from reference TRBV11-3 and TRBJ2-5, reads EAGVVQSPRYKIIEKKQPVAFWCNPISGHNTLYWYLQNLGQGPELLIRYENEEAVDDSQLPKDRFSAERLKGVDSTLKIQPAELGDSAVYLCASSLDTGELETQYFGPGTRLLVL.

The count of this clonotype is one. V and J are TRBV3-1 and TRBJ2-1; a possible D gene is TRBD2 (5 bases). Germline CDR1 reads LGHDT; CDR2 reads YNNKEL (reference sequence). V was pared by 0 bases and J by 8 bases, with 14 bases between. This CDR3 spans 15 amino acids. The CDR3 loop reads CASSQEGLGGDEQFF. CDR3 nucleotides: TGTGCCAGCAGCCAAGAGGGTCTAGGAGGTGATGAGCAGTTCTTC.

This clonotype was picked up many times. This rearrangement joins TRBV20-1 to TRBJ2-7; D call uncertain. The V gene lost 1 base and the J gene lost 0 bases, with 7 bases spanning the gap. Germline V gene data show CDR1 as DFQATT and CDR2 as SNEGSKA (reference sequence). CDR3 size: 13 residues. The CDR3 nucleotides read TGCAGTGCTAGAGGGCCTAGCTCCTACGAGCAGTACGTC. Amino acids: CSARGPSSYEQYV.

This chain links TRBV20-1 with TRBJ2-5, with 11 bases that match TRBD1. Trimming took 6 bases from V and 4 from J; bases not matched to a gene: 4. The length of the CDR3 is 13 residues. CDR1 and CDR2 (germline): DFQATT, SNEGSKA (reference sequence). The CDR3 spells CSAGTGGRETQYF. DNA of the CDR3: TGCAGTGCAGGGACAGGGGGGAGAGAGACCCAGTACTTC.

The table lists this clonotype with many counts. The chain joins TRBV14 to TRBJ1-1; 10 bases align to TRBD1. V lost 5 bases, J lost 10 bases, and 10 bases stayed unmatched. The length of the CDR3 is 14 residues. Germline V lookup: CDR1 SGHDN, CDR2 FVKESK. CDR3 DNA: TGTGCCAGCAGCTCGGGACAGGGGACAATTGGAGCTTTCTTT. Translation: CASSSGQGTIGAFF.

The chain joins TRBV2 to TRBJ2-7, with 7 bases matching TRBD2. This CDR3 spans 12 amino acids. Germline CDR1 is SNHLY and CDR2 is FYNNEI. V was clipped by 5 bases and J by 6 bases; unmatched bases: 4. The CDR3 protein is CASSLIAGEQYF. In DNA, the CDR3 is TGTGCCAGCAGTCTGATAGCGGGCGAGCAGTACTTC.

This clonotype was counted many times. This chain connects TRBV12-3 or TRBV12-4 to TRBJ2-5; 8 bases are shared with TRBD2. With 2 bases clipped from V and 3 bases from J, the junction kept 5 bases outside the gene matches. This CDR3 has 15 residues. The CDR3 DNA is TGTGCCAGCAGTTTAAGCGGGAGATTTGAAGAGACCCAGTACTTC. This translates into CASSLSGRFEETQYF.

Many counts were recorded for this clonotype. This chain joins TRBV12-3 or TRBV12-4 and TRBJ1-5, with a possible D match to TRBD1 (5 bases). The V gene lost 6 bases and the J gene lost 2 bases, with 11 bases spanning the gap. The CDR3 has 14 residues. CDR3 residues: CASSYDRRNQPQHF. CDR3 nucleotide sequence: TGTGCCAGCAGCTACGACAGACGCAATCAGCCCCAGCATTTT.

A few counts support this clonotype. The chain joins TRBV5-5 to TRBJ2-3; D call uncertain. Germline values: CDR1 SGHKS, CDR2 YYEKEE (reference sequence). V lost 0 bases and J lost 2, with 1 base in between. This CDR3 comprises 12 residues. DNA for the CDR3: TGTGCCAGCAGCTTGGTCACAGATACGCAGTATTTT. This gives the protein CASSLVTDTQYF.

The chain uses TRBV12-3 or TRBV12-4 and TRBJ2-2; D gene uncertain. V shed 0 bases and J shed 6 bases, with 11 bases lying between them. CDR3 length: 15 residues. CDR3 sequence: CASSLAVMVAGELFF. Here the CDR3 DNA reads TGTGCCAGCAGTTTAGCGGTGATGGTCGCCGGGGAGCTGTTTTTT.

This clonotype showed up just a few times. In nucleotides, the CDR3 is TGCGCCAGCAGCTTGAGCTGGACAGAGGAGGAGACCCAGTACTTC. It is translated as CASSLSWTEEETQYF. The genes are TRBV5-1 and TRBJ2-5, with D perhaps matching TRBD1 (6 bases). V was cut by 1 base and J by 5 bases, with 15 bases left in between. Germline values: CDR1 SGHRS, CDR2 YFSETQ. The CDR3 is made up of 15 amino acids.

This chain connects TRBV20-1 to TRBJ1-4; D ambiguous. This CDR3 has 15 amino acids. V gave up 3 bases and J gave up 5 bases, with 16 bases separating them. Germline-derived CDR1 and CDR2 are DFQATT and SNEGSKA (reference sequence). The DNA for the CDR3 is TGCAGTGCTAGCCGAGCCTTTTCAGGCAATGAAAAACTGTTTTTT. The encoded protein is CSASRAFSGNEKLFF.

This clonotype appeared many times. The gene calls are TRBV6-1 and TRBJ2-5; D is possibly TRBD2 (6 bases). Looked up from germline, CDR1 is MNHNS and CDR2 is SASEGT. The V and J ends lost 3 bases and 1 base respectively, with 9 bases between them. This CDR3 contains 14 residues. The chain's CDR3 is CASSEGLSQETQYF. The CDR3, as DNA: TGTGCCAGCAGTGAGGGACTGAGCCAAGAGACCCAGTACTTC.

V gene TRBV16 combines with J gene TRBJ1-1; D is possibly TRBD1 (6 bases). Germline V gene data show CDR1 as KGHSY and CDR2 as FQNENV. CDR3 size: 15 residues. The V end was cut by 0 bases, the J end by 1 base, with 9 bases between. CDR3 coding DNA: TGTGCCAGCAGCCAATCACGGGGGCAGAACACTGAAGCTTTCTTT. Protein sequence: CASSQSRGQNTEAFF. Full variable domain (remainder filled in from reference TRBV16 and TRBJ1-1): GEEVAQTPKHLVRGEGQKAKLYCAPIKGHSYVFWYQQVLKNEFKFLISFQNENVFDETGMPKERFSAKCLPNSPCSLEIQATKLEDSAVYFCASSQSRGQNTEAFFGQGTRLTVV.

CDR3 nucleotides: TGCGCCAGCAGCTCCACCTTAAACTATGGCTACACCTTC. Translation: CASSSTLNYGYTF. The rearrangement uses TRBV5-1 and TRBJ1-2, with unresolved D. Germline CDR1 and CDR2: SGHRS and YFSETQ. The CDR3 has 13 amino acids. Trimming took off 3 bases at V and 2 bases at J, with 8 bases between the two ends.

The chain links TRBV24-1 to TRBJ2-1, with D possibly being TRBD1 (6 bases). CDR1 KGHDR and CDR2 SFDVKD come from the germline V gene. The CDR3 runs 12 residues. The CDR3 nucleotides read TGTGCTACTGGTAGGGGGTACAATGAGCAGTTCTTC. It codes for CATGRGYNEQFF.

This clonotype was detected only a few times. The V call is TRBV29-1, the J call TRBJ2-2, with 10 bases identical to TRBD1. Germline CDR1 is SQVTM and CDR2 is ANQGSEA. There are 18 residues in the CDR3. J gave up 5 bases and V 4 bases, and 16 bases lay outside the gene matches. In DNA form, the CDR3 reads TGCAGCGTTGCCCCCGCTCGGACAGGGGGAATTTGGACCGGGGAGCTGTTTTTT. It is translated as CSVAPARTGGIWTGELFF.

This clonotype occurred a few times. The rearrangement links TRBV6-5 to TRBJ1-5; D may be TRBD1 (5 bases). Looked up from germline, CDR1 is MNHEY and CDR2 is SVGAGI. V was pared by 3 bases and J by 2 bases, with 20 bases between. The CDR3 runs 18 residues. The CDR3 DNA reads TGTGCCAGCAGTTATGGGGGAGGAGGGGAAGAGGGCAATCAGCCCCAGCATTTT. Protein sequence: CASSYGGGGEEGNQPQHF.

The table lists this clonotype with a few counts. The chain employs TRBV6-1 and TRBJ1-1; D remains unclear. V was shortened by 4 bases and J by 2 bases, with 11 bases between the two germline ends. Germline V gene data show CDR1 as MNHNS and CDR2 as SASEGT. There are 14 residues in the CDR3. CDR3 sequence (DNA): TGTGCCAGCAGTGGCCTACAGACCAACACTGAAGCTTTCTTT. Translation gives CASSGLQTNTEAFF.

This clonotype was seen a single time. With a much larger clone just one base away, this may be a read error. This chain links TRBV7-2 with TRBJ2-7, with 7 bases fitting TRBD1. Germline loops: CDR1 SGHTA, CDR2 FQGNSA. CDR3 length: 14 amino acids. After removal of 5 bases from V and 5 bases from J, the junction contained 9 bases not matched to a gene. The CDR3 DNA is TGTGCCAGCAGCGTAAGGACAGGTCCCGACGAGCAGTACTTC. Translated, it gives CASSVRTGPDEQYF. Variable domain in full (rest from reference TRBV7-2 and TRBJ2-7): GAGVSQSPSNKVTEKGKDVELRCDPISGHTALYWYRQSLGQGLEFLIYFQGNSAPDKSGLPSDRFSAERTGGSVSTLTIQRTQQEDSAVYLCASSVRTGPDEQYFGPGTRLTVT.

The gene calls are TRBV30 and TRBJ2-1, with 13 bases matching TRBD2. Germline CDR1 is GTSNPN and CDR2 is SVGIG (reference sequence). Trimming removed 4 bases from V and 7 bases from J; junction bases left unmatched: 7. The CDR3 consists of 15 residues. As DNA, the CDR3 is TGTGCCTGGACCCATCCGGGACTAGCGGGGAATGAGCAGTTCTTC. Protein product: CAWTHPGLAGNEQFF. Full variable domain (outside the CDR3, taken from reference TRBV30 and TRBJ2-1): SQTIHQWPATLVQPVGSPLSLECTVEGTSNPNLYWYRQAAGRGLQLLFYSVGIGQISSEVPQNLSASRPQDRQFILSSKKLLLSDSGFYLCAWTHPGLAGNEQFFGPGTRLTVL.